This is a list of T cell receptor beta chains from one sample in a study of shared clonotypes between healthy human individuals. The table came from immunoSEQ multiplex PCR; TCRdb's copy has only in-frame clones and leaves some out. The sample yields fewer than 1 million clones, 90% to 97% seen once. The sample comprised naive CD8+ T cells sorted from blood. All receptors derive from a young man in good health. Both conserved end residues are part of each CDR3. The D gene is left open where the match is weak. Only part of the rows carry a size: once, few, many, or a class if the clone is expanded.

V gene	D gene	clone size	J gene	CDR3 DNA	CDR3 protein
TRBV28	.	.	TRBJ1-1	TGTGCCAGCAGTTTTGCGAGGGCGGGAACTGAAGCTTTCTTT	CASSFARAGTEAFF
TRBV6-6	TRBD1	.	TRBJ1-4	TGTGCCAGCAGTGACTCACCGGGACAGGGGCGTGAAAAACTGTTTTTT	CASSDSPGQGREKLFF
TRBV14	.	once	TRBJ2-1	TGTGCCAGCAGCCGACGGGGTCCTGCGGGGGAGCAGTTCTTC	CASSRRGPAGEQFF
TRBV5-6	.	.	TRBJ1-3	TGTGCCAGCAGCTTGGAGATCGTCTCTGACATGTCGGGTGGAAACACCATATATTTT	CASSLEIVSDMSGGNTIYF
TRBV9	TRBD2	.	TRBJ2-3	TGTGCCAGCAGCCCAAACCCATGGGGAGCGGGGTCTAGCACAGATACGCAGTATTTT	CASSPNPWGAGSSTDTQYF
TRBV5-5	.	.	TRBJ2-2	TGTGCCAGCAGCTTGACAGTAGTTAACACCGGGGAGCTGTTTTTT	CASSLTVVNTGELFF
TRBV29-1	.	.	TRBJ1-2	TGCAGCGTTGAAGATCTGGCGGATTCAGAACCCCCCTATAGCTATGGCTACACCTTC	CSVEDLADSEPPYSYGYTF
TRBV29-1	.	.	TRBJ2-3	TGCAGCGTTTCAGGGGTGGAGGGGGATACGCAGTATTTT	CSVSGVEGDTQYF
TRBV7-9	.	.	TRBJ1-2	TGTGCCAGCAGCTTGTCCCTAAGACAGGACCCTTATGGCTACACCTTC	CASSLSLRQDPYGYTF
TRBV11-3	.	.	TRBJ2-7	TGTGCCAGCAGCTTCTTTTGGGGGAGCGAGCAGTACTTC	CASSFFWGSEQYF
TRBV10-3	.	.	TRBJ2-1	TGTGCCATCAGTGAGTTCAATGAGCAGTTCTTC	CAISEFNEQFF
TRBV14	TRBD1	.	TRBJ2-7	TGTGCCAGCAGCCAAGAACGGTATAGGGGGCCCCTCTCCTACGAGCAGTACTTC	CASSQERYRGPLSYEQYF
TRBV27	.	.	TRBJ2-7	TGTGCCAGCAGTAGACCAGGGTACGAGCAGTACTTC	CASSRPGYEQYF
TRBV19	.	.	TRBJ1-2	TGTGCCAGTAGTCCCACGAGGAACTTCTATGGCTACACCTTC	CASSPTRNFYGYTF
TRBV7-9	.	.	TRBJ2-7	TGTGCAGGGGCCCGGGCCAGTACGGACTTTCTCTTCTACGAGCAGTACTTC	CAGARASTDFLFYEQYF
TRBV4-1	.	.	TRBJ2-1	TGCGCCAGCAGCCCCCTGGGCGGGACTGAGCAGTTCTTC	CASSPLGGTEQFF
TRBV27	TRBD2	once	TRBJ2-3	TGTGCCAGCAGGCTAGCGGGAGGACCAGATACGCAGTATTTT	CASRLAGGPDTQYF
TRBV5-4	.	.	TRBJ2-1	TGTGCCAGCAGGCTCGGAGGAGAGCAGTTCTTC	CASRLGGEQFF
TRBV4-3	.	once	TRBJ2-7	TGCGCCAGCAGCCAAGATTCGGACACCTACGAGCAGTACTTC	CASSQDSDTYEQYF
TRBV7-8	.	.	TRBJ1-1	TGTGCCAGCAGCCCCCCTTCTGAAGCTTTCTTT	CASSPPSEAFF
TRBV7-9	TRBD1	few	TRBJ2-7	TGTGCCAGCAGCGGGACAGGGGTTACCTACGAGCAGTACTTC	CASSGTGVTYEQYF
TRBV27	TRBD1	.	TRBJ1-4	TGTGCCAGCAGTCAGGACAGGGGCTCGCAAGAAAAACTGTTTTTT	CASSQDRGSQEKLFF
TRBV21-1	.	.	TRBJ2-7	TGTGCCAGCAGCAAAGGTAAAGTTTGGCATGCGAGCTCCTACGAGCAGTACTTC	CASSKGKVWHASSYEQYF
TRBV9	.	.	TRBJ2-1	TGTGCCAGCAGCCCGCCCGGAGGAGGTAATGAGCAGTTCTTC	CASSPPGGGNEQFF
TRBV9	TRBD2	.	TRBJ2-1	TGTGCCAGCAGCGGCGCTAGCGGGAGTCGGCGTGAGCAGTTCTTC	CASSGASGSRREQFF
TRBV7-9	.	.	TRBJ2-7	TGTGCCAGCAGCTTATCTGGGTTCGACGAGCAGTACTTC	CASSLSGFDEQYF
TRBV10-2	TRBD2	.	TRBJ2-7	TGCGCCAGCTTAAGCGGGAGCTCCTACGAGCAGTACTTC	CASLSGSSYEQYF
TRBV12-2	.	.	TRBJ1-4	TGTGCAAGTCGCTGTACTGTCCCGGGACAGTTTAATGAAAAACTGTTTTTT	CASRCTVPGQFNEKLFF
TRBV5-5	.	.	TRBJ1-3	TGTGCCAGCAGCTTATCACGCTCTGGAAACACCATATATTTT	CASSLSRSGNTIYF
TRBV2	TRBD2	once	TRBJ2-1	TGTGCCACCCCGGGTCTTCGCGGGAGAAAGGATGAGCAGTTCTTC	CATPGLRGRKDEQFF
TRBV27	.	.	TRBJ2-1	TGTGCCAGCAGTTTAATCGCTCAATCCTACAATGAGCAGTTCTTC	CASSLIAQSYNEQFF
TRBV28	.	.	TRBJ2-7	TGTGCCAGCAGTAGGGACGCCTCCTACGAGCAGTACTTC	CASSRDASYEQYF
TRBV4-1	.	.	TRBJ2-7	TGCGCCAGCAGCCAAGAGGGCGGAACCTACGAGCAGTACTTC	CASSQEGGTYEQYF
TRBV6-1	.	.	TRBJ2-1	TGTGCCAGCAGGTCGAGCGAGAGTTCCTACAATGAGCAGTTCTTC	CASRSSESSYNEQFF
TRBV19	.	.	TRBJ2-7	TGTGCCAGTAGTATCGACAGAGGGTACGAGCAGTACTTC	CASSIDRGYEQYF
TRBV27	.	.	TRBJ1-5	TGTGCCAGCAGTTCGGAGTGGGACCCCGATCAGCCCCAGCATTTT	CASSSEWDPDQPQHF
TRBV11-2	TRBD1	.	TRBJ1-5	TGTGCCAGCAGCTTGGGGGACAGCCCGGGGAGGCAGCCCCAGCATTTT	CASSLGDSPGRQPQHF
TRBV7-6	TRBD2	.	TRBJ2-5	TGTGCCAGCAGCCCGGGAGGAATGGGGGAGACCCAGTACTTC	CASSPGGMGETQYF
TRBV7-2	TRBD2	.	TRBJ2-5	TGTGCCAGCAGCACATCGCGCGGAAACGGGAGGGCCTTGGAGACCCAGTACTTC	CASSTSRGNGRALETQYF
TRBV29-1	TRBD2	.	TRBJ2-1	TGCAGCGTCCGGACTAGCGGGAACAATGAGCAGTTCTTC	CSVRTSGNNEQFF
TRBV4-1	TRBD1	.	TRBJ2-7	TGCGCCAGCAGCCCCCAGGGGGCTGGCTACGAGCAGTACTTC	CASSPQGAGYEQYF
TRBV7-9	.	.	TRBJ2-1	TGTGCCAGCAGCTTGGGGGACAACAATGAGCAGTTCTTC	CASSLGDNNEQFF
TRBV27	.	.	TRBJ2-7	TGTGCCAGCAGTTTATTGGGGGGCTCCTACGAGCAGTACTTC	CASSLLGGSYEQYF
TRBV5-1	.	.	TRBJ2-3	TGCGCCAGCAGCCCGATGATTAGCACAGATACGCAGTATTTT	CASSPMISTDTQYF
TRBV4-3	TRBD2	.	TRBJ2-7	TGCGCCAGCAGCCAAGCGGTGGGACTAGTGTTAGACGAGCAGTACTTC	CASSQAVGLVLDEQYF
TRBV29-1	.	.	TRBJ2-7	TGCAGCGTCCGGACAGCTGATTACGAGCAGTACTTC	CSVRTADYEQYF
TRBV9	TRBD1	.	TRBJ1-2	TGTGCCAGCAGCGTAGGGACAGGGGACATTATTAACTATGGCTACACCTTC	CASSVGTGDIINYGYTF
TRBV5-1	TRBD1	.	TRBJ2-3	TGCGCCAGCAGCTCCGGGACAGTCTCCACAGATACGCAGTATTTT	CASSSGTVSTDTQYF
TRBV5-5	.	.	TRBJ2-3	TGTGCCAGCAGCTTGAGTACGGCTTACCCCAGAGATACGCAGTATTTT	CASSLSTAYPRDTQYF
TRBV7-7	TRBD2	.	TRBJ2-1	TGTGCTAGCAGCTGGGGGGGACTGAGCGATGAGCAGTTCTTC	CASSWGGLSDEQFF
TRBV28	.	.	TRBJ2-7	TGTGCCAGCAGTTGGGGGGCAGGGGTCGGCTACGAGCAGTACTTC	CASSWGAGVGYEQYF
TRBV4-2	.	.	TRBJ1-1	TGTGCCAGCAGCCAAGTCTCGCTGGGTGAGGGAATGAACACTGAAGCTTTCTTT	CASSQVSLGEGMNTEAFF
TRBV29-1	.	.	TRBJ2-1	TGCAGCACAATGGTGGGAGTCGCCTACAATGAGCAGTTCTTC	CSTMVGVAYNEQFF
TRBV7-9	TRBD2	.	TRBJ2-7	TGTGCCAGCAGCTTGGGGACTACCAGGGAGCAGTACTTC	CASSLGTTREQYF
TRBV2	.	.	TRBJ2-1	TGTGCCAGCAGTGGTTTGGACAGTAACAATGAGCAGTTCTTC	CASSGLDSNNEQFF
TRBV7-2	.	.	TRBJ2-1	TGTGCCAGCAGCTTAGTTACACGGGTCGGTGATGAGCAGTTCTTC	CASSLVTRVGDEQFF